This entry features one T cell receptor (beta chain) sequence. Its antigen remains unknown. Other DNA sequences in the sample encode the same CDR3. Libraries were prepared by immunoSEQ multiplex PCR; TCRdb keeps only in-frame clonotypes and omits some of them. Counted here are fewer than 55,000 clones, roughly 96% occurring once; the ten biggest clones make up less than 9.5%. Unmatched junction bases numbered 6, after V lost 4 bases and J lost 8 bases. From germline, CDR1 is MNHEY and CDR2 SVGAGI. CDR3 length: 14 amino acids. The sample belongs to a study of T cells in tuberculosis. General study findings and limits: Smaller distances to GMM-specific TCRs suggested their expansion in active tuberculosis.

Material for sequencing was PBMCs. The chain recombines TRBV6-5 with TRBJ1-5; 9 bases map to TRBD1. This sequence originates from a donor aged 10-29 years with latent tuberculosis or without tuberculosis infection. The CDR3 loop is CASSSTGGREPQHF. The CDR3 DNA follows: TGTGCCAGCAGTTCCACAGGGGGCAGGGAGCCCCAGCATTTT.